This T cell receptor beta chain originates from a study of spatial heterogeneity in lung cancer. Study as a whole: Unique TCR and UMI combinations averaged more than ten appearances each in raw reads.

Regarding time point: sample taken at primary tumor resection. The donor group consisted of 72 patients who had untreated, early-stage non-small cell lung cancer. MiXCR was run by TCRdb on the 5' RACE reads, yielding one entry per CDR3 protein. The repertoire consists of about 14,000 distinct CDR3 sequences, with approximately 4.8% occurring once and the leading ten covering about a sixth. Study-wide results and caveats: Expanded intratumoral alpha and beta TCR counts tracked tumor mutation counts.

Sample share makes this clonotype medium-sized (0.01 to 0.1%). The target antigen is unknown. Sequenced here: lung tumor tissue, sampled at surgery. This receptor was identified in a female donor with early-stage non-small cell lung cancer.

Here the CDR3 reads CASSLLHGESNYGYTF. As DNA, the CDR3 is TGTGCCAGCAGCTTATTGCATGGCGAATCTAACTATGGCTACACCTTC. V usage is TRBV11-2 and J usage is TRBJ1-2; D is undetermined. In germline, CDR1 is SGHAT, CDR2 FQNNGV. This CDR3 is built from 16 residues. V was shortened by 2 bases and J by 0 bases, with 13 bases between the two germline ends.